Following are 29 T cell receptor beta chains from one sample sequenced in a study of response to subunit inactivated influenza vaccine. TCRdb re-analysed the RT-PCR reads in MiXCR, keeping a single row per CDR3 protein. This sample has hundreds of thousands of distinct CDR3 sequences, with roughly 27% found just once. The material was CD4+ T cells sorted from PBMCs, obtained roughly 5 days after vaccination. The receptor set was obtained from a middle-aged man who received an inactivated influenza vaccine.

This clonotype was counted only a few times. The V call is TRBV20-1, the J call TRBJ2-7, with 8 bases lining up with TRBD1. V lost 0 bases to trimming and J lost 6 bases; unmatched junction nucleotides: 10. This CDR3 spans 15 amino acids. Germline V lookup: CDR1 DFQATT, CDR2 SNEGSKA (reference sequence). The CDR3 coding sequence is TGCAGTGCTAGAGAATCCAGGGGGCAGGGAAGCGAGCAGTACTTC. The encoded protein is CSARESRGQGSEQYF.

Notes on this clonotype: The CDR3 carries no conserved terminal phenylalanine or tryptophan, so it likely arises from a read error. This chain joins TRBV28 and TRBJ2-7, with D uncertain. Trimming removed 3 bases from V and 3 bases from J, with 6 bases in between. Germline values: CDR1 MDHEN, CDR2 SYDVKM. The CDR3 extends over 12 amino acids. The CDR3 bases are TGTGCCAGCAGTTTGGGCGACTACGAGCAGTACATC. Protein sequence: CASSLGDYEQYI.

The chain links TRBV30 to TRBJ2-6; D might be TRBD2 (6 bases). V was shortened by 3 bases and J by 4 bases, with 16 bases between the two germline ends. Germline CDR1 GTSNPN, CDR2 SVGIG (reference sequence). The CDR3 runs 16 residues. CDR3 region: CAWSPMGGTGANVLTF. The CDR3 nucleotides read TGTGCCTGGAGCCCAATGGGGGGAACGGGGGCCAACGTCCTGACTTTC.

This clonotype has a handful of counts. The chain couples TRBV20-1 to TRBJ1-6; D ambiguous. V dropped 3 bases and J dropped 4 bases, with 16 bases sitting between them. Germline V gene data show CDR1 as DFQATT and CDR2 as SNEGSKA (reference sequence). The CDR3 is 16 residues long. The CDR3 region is CSARDRTGVYNSPLHF. CDR3 DNA sequence: TGCAGTGCTAGGGATAGGACCGGAGTGTATAATTCACCCCTCCACTTT.

This chain uses TRBV7-8 with TRBJ2-1, with D perhaps matching TRBD1 (7 bases). The CDR3 is 15 residues long. CDR1 and CDR2 from the germline V gene are SGHVS and FQNEAQ. V lost 6 bases and J lost 6, with 18 bases in between. CDR3 amino acids: CASSSSGRGVNEQFF. DNA of the CDR3: TGTGCCAGCAGTTCGTCGGGCAGGGGGGTCAATGAGCAGTTCTTC.

This clonotype came up a few times. This chain connects TRBV7-2 to TRBJ2-3, with D unresolved. Germline V gene lookup returns CDR1 SGHTA and CDR2 FQGNSA. The V end was cut by 1 base, the J end by 0 bases, with 11 bases between. CDR3 length: 16 residues. The CDR3 here is CASSLVASLSTDTQYF. DNA for the CDR3: TGTGCCAGCAGCTTAGTGGCTAGTCTTAGCACAGATACGCAGTATTTT. Looking up the rest from reference TRBV7-2 and TRBJ2-3 gives the full variable domain: GAGVSQSPSNKVTEKGKDVELRCDPISGHTALYWYRQSLGQGLEFLIYFQGNSAPDKSGLPSDRFSAERTGGSVSTLTIQRTQQEDSAVYLCASSLVASLSTDTQYFGPGTRLTVL.

In its sample, this clonotype was seen a few times. The chain couples TRBV7-2 to TRBJ2-3, with 7 nucleotides matching TRBD1. V lost 5 bases and J lost 0; bases outside the gene matches: 8. Germline values: CDR1 SGHTA, CDR2 FQGNSA. The CDR3 spans 16 residues. This CDR3 reads CASSRGQASSTDTQYF. DNA of the CDR3: TGTGCCAGCAGCCGAGGACAGGCCTCTAGCACAGATACGCAGTATTTT.

This clonotype was seen only a few times. V usage is TRBV7-2 and J usage is TRBJ2-5; 8 bases align to TRBD2. CDR3 length: 16 amino acids. Germline V lookup: CDR1 SGHTA, CDR2 FQGNSA. Losses at the gene ends were 0 bases for V and 8 bases for J; bases not matched to a gene: 11. CDR3 region: CASSLASGGRADTQYF. Written as DNA, the CDR3 is TGTGCCAGCAGCTTAGCGTCGGGGGGGCGGGCGGATACCCAGTACTTC.

This clonotype was seen more than once but under ten times. The rearrangement links TRBV5-1 to TRBJ1-6; no firm D call. Trimming removed 6 bases at V and 3 bases at J, with 7 bases between. The V gene's germline CDR1 is SGHRS and CDR2 YFSETQ. The CDR3 consists of 13 residues. Here the CDR3 DNA reads TGCGCCAGCAAGAACCTCTATAATTCACCCCTCCACTTT. Amino acids: CASKNLYNSPLHF.

In its sample, this clonotype was seen a few times. This chain's CDR3 is CASSLWDRYTEAFF. DNA for the CDR3: TGTGCCAGCAGTTTATGGGACAGGTACACTGAAGCTTTCTTT. The V and J genes are TRBV12-3 or TRBV12-4 and TRBJ1-1; TRBD1 agrees at 8 bases. The length of the CDR3 is 14 residues. Unmatched junction bases numbered 2, after V lost 2 bases and J lost 3 bases.

This clonotype was detected a few times. The CDR3 sequence is CATSRDGTWGTGELFF. CDR3 bases: TGTGCCACCAGCAGGGACGGGACTTGGGGCACCGGGGAGCTGTTTTTT. The rearrangement links TRBV15 to TRBJ2-2; weak D call: TRBD2 (6 bases). Trimming pared 3 bases from V and 4 bases from J, leaving 15 bases between. Germline CDR1 is LNHNV and CDR2 is YYDKDF (reference sequence). The length of the CDR3 is 16 residues.

This clonotype was found a few times. This chain connects TRBV28 to TRBJ1-5, with D hard to call. The CDR3 runs 10 residues. Germline V gene data show CDR1 as MDHEN and CDR2 as SYDVKM. V dropped 8 bases and J dropped 7 bases, with 6 bases sitting between them. DNA for the CDR3: TGTGCCAGCTCTCGACAGCCCCAGCATTTT. This sequence encodes CASSRQPQHF.

V and J are TRBV5-5 and TRBJ1-2; D not certain. Germline values: CDR1 SGHKS, CDR2 YYEKEE (reference sequence). Trimming removed 0 bases from V and 4 bases from J, with 10 bases in between. This CDR3 is built from 14 residues. The CDR3 here is CASSLVGESYGYTF. CDR3 bases: TGTGCCAGCAGCTTGGTCGGAGAAAGCTATGGCTACACCTTC.

This clonotype was picked up many times. The gene calls are TRBV29-1 and TRBJ2-3, with D unclear. Germline CDR1 reads SQVTM; CDR2 reads ANQGSEA. The CDR3 loop spans 13 amino acids. The V end was cut by 5 bases, the J end by 0 bases, with 9 bases between. This chain's CDR3 is CSVSDESTDTQYF. The CDR3 coding sequence is TGCAGCGTTTCTGATGAGAGCACAGATACGCAGTATTTT.

This chain links TRBV12-3 or TRBV12-4 with TRBJ2-3; TRBD2 might be the D (5 bases). With 1 base removed from V and 8 bases from J, the gap between germline ends came to 7 bases. There are 12 residues in the CDR3. CDR3: CASSLGGITQYF. CDR3 nucleotide sequence: TGTGCCAGCAGTTTAGGAGGGATTACGCAGTATTTT.

V and J are TRBV20-1 and TRBJ2-3, with D tentatively TRBD1 (6 bases). Germline CDR1 DFQATT, CDR2 SNEGSKA (reference sequence). V shed 4 bases and J shed 2 bases, with 16 bases lying between them. The CDR3 runs to 15 residues. CDR3 DNA sequence: TGCAGTGCTACGCGAGGCCAGGGGAACACAGATACGCAGTATTTT. Translating it yields CSATRGQGNTDTQYF.

This sequence joins TRBV27 and TRBJ2-1, with 8 bases identical to TRBD2. Germline V gives CDR1 MNHEY, CDR2 SMNVEV (reference sequence). Unmatched junction bases numbered 4, after V lost 6 bases and J lost 3 bases. The CDR3 totals 14 residues. The CDR3 DNA sequence: TGTGCCAGCAGCATAGCGGGGAGCTACAATGAGCAGTTCTTC. Protein sequence: CASSIAGSYNEQFF.

In this sample, this clonotype turned up a few times. The chain recombines TRBV10-3 with TRBJ2-7; maybe TRBD1 (5 bases). Germline V gene lookup returns CDR1 ENHRY and CDR2 SYGVKD. This CDR3 contains 14 residues. V shed 3 bases and J shed 4 bases, with 13 bases lying between them. The CDR3 nucleotides are TGTGCCATCAGTGACGGCAGGGCAAGGTACGAGCAGTACTTC. Its translation: CAISDGRARYEQYF.

In its sample, this clonotype was seen a few times. The rearrangement links TRBV7-2 to TRBJ1-6; unclear D gene. The CDR3 runs 14 residues. Deletions cut 1 base from V and 5 bases from J, with 6 bases between. CDR1 and CDR2 from the germline V gene are SGHTA and FQGNSA. CDR3 DNA sequence: TGTGCCAGCAGCTTAGTGATGAATAATTCACCCCTCCACTTT. It translates to CASSLVMNNSPLHF.

A few counts support this clonotype. The chain combines TRBV3-1 with TRBJ2-1; D might be TRBD2 (6 bases). Germline V lookup: CDR1 LGHDT, CDR2 YNNKEL (reference sequence). The V end was cut by 7 bases, the J end by 0 bases, with 10 bases between. The CDR3 extends over 14 amino acids. The CDR3 region is CASTGGGSYNEQFF. The CDR3 bases are TGTGCCAGCACCGGGGGAGGCTCCTACAATGAGCAGTTCTTC.

Many counts were recorded for this clonotype. The chain uses TRBV4-2 and TRBJ2-3; the match to TRBD2 covers 14 bases. The CDR3 runs to 19 residues. Trimming cost V 0 bases and J 6 bases; bases outside gene matches: 11. The germline gives CDR1 LGHNA, CDR2 YNFKEQ. The CDR3 DNA is TGTGCCAGCAGCCAAGATGACCTGACTAGCGGGGGGGCGTGGGATACGCAGTATTTT. This gives the protein CASSQDDLTSGGAWDTQYF.

This sequence joins TRBV5-1 and TRBJ2-5; D is possibly TRBD1 or TRBD2 (5 bases each). The CDR3 length is 16 residues. V was clipped by 0 bases and J by 0 bases, with 12 bases between them. Germline V gene sequence: CDR1 SGHRS, CDR2 YFSETQ. The CDR3 sequence is CASSLGQGADQETQYF. The CDR3 region has the DNA TGCGCCAGCAGCTTGGGGCAGGGAGCCGACCAAGAGACCCAGTACTTC.

The sample holds a few counts of this clonotype. The V call is TRBV5-5, the J call TRBJ1-4; 7 nucleotides match TRBD1. Per the germline V gene, CDR1 is SGHKS and CDR2 is YYEKEE (reference sequence). The CDR3 spans 14 residues. V was pared by 4 bases and J by 3 bases, with 3 bases of the junction left unmatched. In nucleotides, the CDR3 is TGTGCCAGCAGCCGGACAGGCCCTAATGAAAAACTGTTTTTT. This codes for CASSRTGPNEKLFF.

This chain uses TRBV6-2 or TRBV6-3 with TRBJ2-7, with D perhaps matching TRBD1 or TRBD2 (5 bases each). The V gene lost 4 bases and the J gene lost 1 base, with 17 bases spanning the gap. CDR1 is MNHEY and CDR2 is SVGEGT in the germline V gene. The CDR3 has 16 amino acids. The CDR3 loop is CASSFFPGPLSYEQYF. As DNA, the CDR3 is TGTGCCAGCAGTTTCTTTCCGGGACCCCTTTCCTACGAGCAGTACTTC.

DNA for the CDR3: TGTGCCAGCAGCTTAACGGGGGGGGACCCTGGGAGGTACGAGCAGTACTTC. Translated: CASSLTGGDPGRYEQYF. The rearrangement uses TRBV11-2 and TRBJ2-7, with 8 bases that match TRBD2. Germline CDR1 and CDR2: SGHAT and FQNNGV. The V and J ends lost 2 bases and 4 bases, in that order; junction bases with no gene match: 13. The CDR3 covers 17 residues.

This clonotype was counted a few times. The chain joins TRBV10-3 to TRBJ1-1, with D possibly matching TRBD1 (5 bases). Germline lookup yields CDR1 ENHRY and CDR2 SYGVKD. The CDR3 sequence is 15 residues long. The V gene lost 3 bases and the J gene lost 4 bases, with 15 bases spanning the gap. The CDR3 coding sequence is TGTGCCATCAGTGACCCGGGACGATCGGGCACTGAAGCTTTCTTT. Translated: CAISDPGRSGTEAFF.

This clonotype has a handful of counts. This chain connects TRBV12-3 or TRBV12-4 to TRBJ1-4, with D perhaps matching TRBD1 (6 bases). V gave up 2 bases and J gave up 5 bases, with 12 bases separating them. This CDR3 region has 15 residues. Written as DNA, the CDR3 is TGTGCCAGCAGTTTAAGGGGGGCGAGGAATGAAAAACTGTTTTTT. Its translation is CASSLRGARNEKLFF.

The J gene is TRBJ1-1, the V gene TRBV6-1; no definite D call. The germline gives CDR1 MNHNS, CDR2 SASEGT. V shed 9 bases and J shed 4 bases, with 15 bases lying between them. This CDR3 spans 13 amino acids. In DNA form, the CDR3 reads TGTGCCAGTTCGACCGCACTGAGCACTGAAGCTTTCTTT. Translation gives CASSTALSTEAFF.

The rearrangement uses TRBV10-3 and TRBJ2-1; 7 bases line up with TRBD2. The CDR3 runs to 16 residues. Trimming took 8 bases from V and 0 from J; bases not matched to a gene: 10. Germline CDR1 reads ENHRY; CDR2 reads SYGVKD. CDR3: CAISRTSASSYNEQFF. The DNA for the CDR3 is TGTGCCATCTCTCGAACTAGCGCGAGCTCCTACAATGAGCAGTTCTTC.